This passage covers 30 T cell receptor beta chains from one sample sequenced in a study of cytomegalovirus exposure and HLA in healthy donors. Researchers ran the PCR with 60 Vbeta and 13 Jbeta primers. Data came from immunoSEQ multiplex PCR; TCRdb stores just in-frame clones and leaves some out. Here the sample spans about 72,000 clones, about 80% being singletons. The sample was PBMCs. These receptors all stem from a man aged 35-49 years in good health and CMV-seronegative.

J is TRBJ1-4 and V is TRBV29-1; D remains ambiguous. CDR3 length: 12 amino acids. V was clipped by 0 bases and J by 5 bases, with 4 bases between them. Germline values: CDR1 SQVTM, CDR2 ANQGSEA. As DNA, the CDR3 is TGCAGCGTTGAAGACGTAAATGAAAAACTGTTTTTT. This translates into CSVEDVNEKLFF.

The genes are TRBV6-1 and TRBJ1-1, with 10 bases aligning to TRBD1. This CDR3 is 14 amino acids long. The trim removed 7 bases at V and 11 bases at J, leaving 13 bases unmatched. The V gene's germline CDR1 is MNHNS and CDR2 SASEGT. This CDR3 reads CASKEGQGGEWAFF. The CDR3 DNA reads TGTGCCAGCAAGGAAGGACAGGGGGGGGAGTGGGCTTTCTTT.

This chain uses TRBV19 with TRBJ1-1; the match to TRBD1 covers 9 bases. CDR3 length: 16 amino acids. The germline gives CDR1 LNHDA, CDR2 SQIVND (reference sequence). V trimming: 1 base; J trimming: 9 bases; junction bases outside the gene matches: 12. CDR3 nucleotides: TGTGCCAGTAGTATAGGAGGGGGGGACAGGGAAAGAAAAGCTTTCTTT. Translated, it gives CASSIGGGDRERKAFF.

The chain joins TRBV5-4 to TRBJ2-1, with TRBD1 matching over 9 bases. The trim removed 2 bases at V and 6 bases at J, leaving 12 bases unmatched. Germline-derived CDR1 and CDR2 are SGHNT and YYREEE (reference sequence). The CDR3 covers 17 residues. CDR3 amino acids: CASSFDPQGAATNEQFF. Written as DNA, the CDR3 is TGTGCCAGCAGCTTCGACCCACAGGGGGCGGCCACCAATGAGCAGTTCTTC.

In nucleotides, the CDR3 is TGTGCAAGTCGCTCCCCTCTTTGGGGGGATTCGAGCTATGGCTACACCTTC. Amino acids: CASRSPLWGDSSYGYTF. J is TRBJ1-2 and V is TRBV12-2. TRBV12-2 is a pseudogene. The CDR3 runs to 17 residues.

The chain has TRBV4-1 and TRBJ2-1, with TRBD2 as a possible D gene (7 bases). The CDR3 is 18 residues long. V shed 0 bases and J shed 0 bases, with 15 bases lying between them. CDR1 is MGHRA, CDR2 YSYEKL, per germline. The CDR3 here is CASSQDRGGPSSYNEQFF. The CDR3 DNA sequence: TGCGCCAGCAGCCAAGATAGGGGGGGCCCTAGCTCCTACAATGAGCAGTTCTTC.

The CDR3 protein is CASSFSTGANTGELFF. DNA for the CDR3: TGTGCCAGCAGCTTCTCGACAGGGGCCAACACCGGGGAGCTGTTTTTT. This chain joins TRBV5-6 and TRBJ2-2, with 8 nucleotides matching TRBD1. The CDR3 contains 16 residues. Germline trimming cut 2 bases from V and 2 bases from J; bases unmatched to any gene: 5. The germline V gene encodes CDR1 SGHDT and CDR2 YYEEEE.

The CDR3 nucleotides are TGTGCCAGCAGGCGCGAGGGGGATTCACCCCTCCACTTT. It codes for CASRREGDSPLHF. This chain uses TRBV6-5 with TRBJ1-6, with D maybe TRBD1 (6 bases). Germline CDR1 and CDR2: MNHEY and SVGAGI. This CDR3 has 13 residues. The germline V and J ends were trimmed by 6 bases and 8 bases, with 11 bases remaining between them.

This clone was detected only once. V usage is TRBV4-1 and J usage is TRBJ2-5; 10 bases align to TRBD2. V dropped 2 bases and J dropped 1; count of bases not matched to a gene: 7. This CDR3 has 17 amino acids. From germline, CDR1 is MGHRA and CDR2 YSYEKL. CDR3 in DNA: TGCGCCAGCAGCCAACTGGCGGCTAGCGGGGGCCAAGAGACCCAGTACTTC. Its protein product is CASSQLAASGGQETQYF.

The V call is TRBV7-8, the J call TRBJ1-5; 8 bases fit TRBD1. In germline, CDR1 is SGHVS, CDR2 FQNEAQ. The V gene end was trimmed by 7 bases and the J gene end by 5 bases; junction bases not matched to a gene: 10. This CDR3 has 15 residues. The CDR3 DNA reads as TGTGCCAGCAAGATGACAGGGGTCGGGGATCAGCCCCAGCATTTT. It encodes CASKMTGVGDQPQHF. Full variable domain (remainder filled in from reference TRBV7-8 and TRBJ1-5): GAGVSQSPRYKVAKRGQDVALRCDPISGHVSLFWYQQALGQGPEFLTYFQNEAQLDKSGLPSDRFFAERPEGSVSTLKIQRTQQEDSAVYLCASKMTGVGDQPQHFGDGTRLSIL.

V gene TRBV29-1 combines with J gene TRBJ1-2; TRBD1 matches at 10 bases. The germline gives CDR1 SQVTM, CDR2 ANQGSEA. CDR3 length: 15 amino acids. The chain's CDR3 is CSTIGTGDSNYGYTF. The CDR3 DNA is TGCAGTACGATCGGGACAGGGGACTCCAACTATGGCTACACCTTC.

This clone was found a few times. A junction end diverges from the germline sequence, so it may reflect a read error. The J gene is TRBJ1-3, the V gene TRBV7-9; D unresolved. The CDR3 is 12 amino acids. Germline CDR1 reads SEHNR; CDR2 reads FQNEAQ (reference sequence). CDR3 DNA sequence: TGTTCCAGCAGCTTCGTAGGAAACACCATATATTTT. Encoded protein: CSSSFVGNTIYF. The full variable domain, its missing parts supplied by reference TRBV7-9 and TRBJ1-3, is DTGVSQNPRHKITKRGQNVTFRCDPISEHNRLYWYRQTLGQGPEFLTYFQNEAQLEKSRLLSDRFSAERPKGSFSTLEIQRTEQGDSAMYLCSSSFVGNTIYFGEGSWLTVV.

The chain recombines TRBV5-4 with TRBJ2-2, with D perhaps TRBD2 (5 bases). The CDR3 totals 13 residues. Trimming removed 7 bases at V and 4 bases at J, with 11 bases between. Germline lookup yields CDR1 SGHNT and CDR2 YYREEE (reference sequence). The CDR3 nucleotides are TGTGCCAGCGTCCTTCGGGGCACCGGGGAGCTGTTTTTT. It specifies CASVLRGTGELFF. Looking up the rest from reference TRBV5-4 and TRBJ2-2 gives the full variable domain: ETGVTQSPTHLIKTRGQQVTLRCSSQSGHNTVSWYQQALGQGPQFIFQYYREEENGRGNFPPRFSGLQFPNYSSELNVNALELDDSALYLCASVLRGTGELFFGEGSRLTVL.

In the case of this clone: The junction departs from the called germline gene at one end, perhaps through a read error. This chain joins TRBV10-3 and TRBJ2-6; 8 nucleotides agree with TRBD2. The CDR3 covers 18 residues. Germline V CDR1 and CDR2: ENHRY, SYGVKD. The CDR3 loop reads CAISRVQGLESGANVLPF. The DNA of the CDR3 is TGTGCCATCAGCCGAGTCCAGGGACTAGAGTCGGGGGCCAACGTCCTGCCTTTC.

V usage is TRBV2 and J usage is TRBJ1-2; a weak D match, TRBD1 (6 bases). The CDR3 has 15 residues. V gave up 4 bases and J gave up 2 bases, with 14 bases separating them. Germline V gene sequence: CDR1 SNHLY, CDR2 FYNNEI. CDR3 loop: CASSAPPTGNYGYTF. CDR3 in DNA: TGTGCCAGCAGTGCACCTCCGACAGGAAACTATGGCTACACCTTC.

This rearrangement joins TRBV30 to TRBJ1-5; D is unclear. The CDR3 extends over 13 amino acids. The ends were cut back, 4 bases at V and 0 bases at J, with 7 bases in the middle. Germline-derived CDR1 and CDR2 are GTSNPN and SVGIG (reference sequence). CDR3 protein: CAWTPNSNQPQHF. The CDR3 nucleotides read TGTGCCTGGACCCCTAATAGCAATCAGCCCCAGCATTTT.

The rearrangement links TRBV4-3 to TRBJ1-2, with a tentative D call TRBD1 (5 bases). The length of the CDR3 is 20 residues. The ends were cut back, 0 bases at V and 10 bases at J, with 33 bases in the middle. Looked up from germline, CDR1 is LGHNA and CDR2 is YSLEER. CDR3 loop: CASSQDPGSSAGLYAMDYTF. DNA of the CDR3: TGCGCCAGCAGCCAAGATCCTGGTTCCTCGGCAGGGCTTTACGCTATGGACTACACCTTC.

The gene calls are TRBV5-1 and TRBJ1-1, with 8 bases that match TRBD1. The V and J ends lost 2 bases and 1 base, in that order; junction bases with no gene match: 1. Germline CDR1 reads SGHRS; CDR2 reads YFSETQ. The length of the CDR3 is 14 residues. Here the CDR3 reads CASSFTGGNTEAFF. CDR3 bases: TGCGCCAGCAGCTTCACAGGGGGGAACACTGAAGCTTTCTTT.

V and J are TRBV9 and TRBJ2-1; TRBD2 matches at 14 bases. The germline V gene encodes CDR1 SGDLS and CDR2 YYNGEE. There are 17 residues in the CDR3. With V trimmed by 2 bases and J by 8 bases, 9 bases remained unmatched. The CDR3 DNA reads TGTGCCAGCAGCGTGGGACTAGCGGGGGCCCCGGGGGATGAGCAGTTCTTC. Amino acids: CASSVGLAGAPGDEQFF.

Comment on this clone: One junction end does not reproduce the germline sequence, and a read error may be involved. DNA of the CDR3: TGTTCCAGCAGCCACGAGTACTACGAGCAGTACTTC. Its translation is CSSSHEYYEQYF. J is TRBJ2-7 and V is TRBV7-9; D uncertain. The CDR3 has 12 residues. CDR1 and CDR2 from the germline V gene are SEHNR and FQNEAQ (reference sequence).

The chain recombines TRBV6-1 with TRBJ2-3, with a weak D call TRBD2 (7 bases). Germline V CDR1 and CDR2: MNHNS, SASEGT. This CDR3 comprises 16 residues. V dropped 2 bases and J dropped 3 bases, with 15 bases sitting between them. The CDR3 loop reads CASSEIGGRGTDTQYF. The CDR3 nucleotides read TGTGCCAGCAGTGAAATAGGGGGGCGGGGGACAGATACGCAGTATTTT.

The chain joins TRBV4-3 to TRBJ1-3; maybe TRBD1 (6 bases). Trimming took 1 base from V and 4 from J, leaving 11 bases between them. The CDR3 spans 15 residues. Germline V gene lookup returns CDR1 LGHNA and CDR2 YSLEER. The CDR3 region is CASSQVPGQGNTIYF. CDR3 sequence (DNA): TGCGCCAGCAGCCAAGTTCCCGGACAGGGAAACACCATATATTTT.

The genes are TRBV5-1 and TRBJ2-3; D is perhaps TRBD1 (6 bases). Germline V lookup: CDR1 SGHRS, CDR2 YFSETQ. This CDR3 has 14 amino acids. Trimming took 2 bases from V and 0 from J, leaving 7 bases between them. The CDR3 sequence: CASSFGQSTDTQYF. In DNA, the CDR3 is TGCGCCAGCAGCTTCGGACAGAGCACAGATACGCAGTATTTT.

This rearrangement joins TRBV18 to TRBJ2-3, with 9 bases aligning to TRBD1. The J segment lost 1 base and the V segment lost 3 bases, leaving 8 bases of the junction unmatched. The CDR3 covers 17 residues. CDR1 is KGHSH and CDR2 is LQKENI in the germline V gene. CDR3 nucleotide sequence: TGTGCCAGCTCACCTACTCGGACAGGGGTGCGCACAGATACGCAGTATTTT. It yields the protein CASSPTRTGVRTDTQYF.

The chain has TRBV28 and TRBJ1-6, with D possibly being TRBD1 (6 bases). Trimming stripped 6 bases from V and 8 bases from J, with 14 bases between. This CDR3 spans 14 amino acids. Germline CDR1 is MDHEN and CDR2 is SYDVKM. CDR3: CASSHRVRDSPLHF. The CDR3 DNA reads TGTGCCAGCAGCCACAGGGTTCGGGATTCACCCCTCCACTTT.

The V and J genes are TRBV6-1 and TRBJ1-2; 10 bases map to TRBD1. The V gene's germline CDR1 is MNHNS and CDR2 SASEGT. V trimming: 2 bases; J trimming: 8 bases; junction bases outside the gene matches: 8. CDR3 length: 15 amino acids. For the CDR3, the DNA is TGTGCCAGCAGTGAATCCCGGGACAGGGGTTTCGGCTACACCTTC. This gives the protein CASSESRDRGFGYTF.

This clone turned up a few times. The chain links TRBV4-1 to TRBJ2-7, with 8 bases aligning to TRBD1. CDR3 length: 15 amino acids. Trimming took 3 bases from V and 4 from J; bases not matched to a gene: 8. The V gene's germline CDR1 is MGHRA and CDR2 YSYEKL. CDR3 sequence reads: CASSQFPGQEYEQYF. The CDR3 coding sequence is TGCGCCAGCAGCCAGTTTCCGGGACAGGAATACGAGCAGTACTTC.

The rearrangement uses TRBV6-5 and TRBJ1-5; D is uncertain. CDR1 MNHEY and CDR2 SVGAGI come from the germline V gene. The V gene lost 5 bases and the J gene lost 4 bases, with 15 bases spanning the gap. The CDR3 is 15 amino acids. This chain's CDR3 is CASSVNPGKNQPQHF. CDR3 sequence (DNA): TGTGCCAGCAGTGTGAACCCCGGGAAAAATCAGCCCCAGCATTTT.

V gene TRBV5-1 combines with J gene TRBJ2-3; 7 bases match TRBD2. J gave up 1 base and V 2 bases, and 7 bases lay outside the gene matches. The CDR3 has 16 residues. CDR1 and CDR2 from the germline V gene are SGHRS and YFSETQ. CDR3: CASSFYGGVGTDTQYF. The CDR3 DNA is TGCGCCAGCAGCTTTTATGGGGGGGTGGGCACAGATACGCAGTATTTT. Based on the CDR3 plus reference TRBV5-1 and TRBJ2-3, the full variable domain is KAGVTQTPRYLIKTRGQQVTLSCSPISGHRSVSWYQQTPGQGLQFLFEYFSETQRNKGNFPGRFSGRQFSNSRSEMNVSTLELGDSALYLCASSFYGGVGTDTQYFGPGTRLTVL.

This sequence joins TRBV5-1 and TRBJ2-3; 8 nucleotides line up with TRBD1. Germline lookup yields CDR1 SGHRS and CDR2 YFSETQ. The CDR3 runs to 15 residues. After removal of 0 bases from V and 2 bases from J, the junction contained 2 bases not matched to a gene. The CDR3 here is CASSLDRGFTDTQYF. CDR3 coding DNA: TGCGCCAGCAGCTTGGACAGGGGGTTCACAGATACGCAGTATTTT.